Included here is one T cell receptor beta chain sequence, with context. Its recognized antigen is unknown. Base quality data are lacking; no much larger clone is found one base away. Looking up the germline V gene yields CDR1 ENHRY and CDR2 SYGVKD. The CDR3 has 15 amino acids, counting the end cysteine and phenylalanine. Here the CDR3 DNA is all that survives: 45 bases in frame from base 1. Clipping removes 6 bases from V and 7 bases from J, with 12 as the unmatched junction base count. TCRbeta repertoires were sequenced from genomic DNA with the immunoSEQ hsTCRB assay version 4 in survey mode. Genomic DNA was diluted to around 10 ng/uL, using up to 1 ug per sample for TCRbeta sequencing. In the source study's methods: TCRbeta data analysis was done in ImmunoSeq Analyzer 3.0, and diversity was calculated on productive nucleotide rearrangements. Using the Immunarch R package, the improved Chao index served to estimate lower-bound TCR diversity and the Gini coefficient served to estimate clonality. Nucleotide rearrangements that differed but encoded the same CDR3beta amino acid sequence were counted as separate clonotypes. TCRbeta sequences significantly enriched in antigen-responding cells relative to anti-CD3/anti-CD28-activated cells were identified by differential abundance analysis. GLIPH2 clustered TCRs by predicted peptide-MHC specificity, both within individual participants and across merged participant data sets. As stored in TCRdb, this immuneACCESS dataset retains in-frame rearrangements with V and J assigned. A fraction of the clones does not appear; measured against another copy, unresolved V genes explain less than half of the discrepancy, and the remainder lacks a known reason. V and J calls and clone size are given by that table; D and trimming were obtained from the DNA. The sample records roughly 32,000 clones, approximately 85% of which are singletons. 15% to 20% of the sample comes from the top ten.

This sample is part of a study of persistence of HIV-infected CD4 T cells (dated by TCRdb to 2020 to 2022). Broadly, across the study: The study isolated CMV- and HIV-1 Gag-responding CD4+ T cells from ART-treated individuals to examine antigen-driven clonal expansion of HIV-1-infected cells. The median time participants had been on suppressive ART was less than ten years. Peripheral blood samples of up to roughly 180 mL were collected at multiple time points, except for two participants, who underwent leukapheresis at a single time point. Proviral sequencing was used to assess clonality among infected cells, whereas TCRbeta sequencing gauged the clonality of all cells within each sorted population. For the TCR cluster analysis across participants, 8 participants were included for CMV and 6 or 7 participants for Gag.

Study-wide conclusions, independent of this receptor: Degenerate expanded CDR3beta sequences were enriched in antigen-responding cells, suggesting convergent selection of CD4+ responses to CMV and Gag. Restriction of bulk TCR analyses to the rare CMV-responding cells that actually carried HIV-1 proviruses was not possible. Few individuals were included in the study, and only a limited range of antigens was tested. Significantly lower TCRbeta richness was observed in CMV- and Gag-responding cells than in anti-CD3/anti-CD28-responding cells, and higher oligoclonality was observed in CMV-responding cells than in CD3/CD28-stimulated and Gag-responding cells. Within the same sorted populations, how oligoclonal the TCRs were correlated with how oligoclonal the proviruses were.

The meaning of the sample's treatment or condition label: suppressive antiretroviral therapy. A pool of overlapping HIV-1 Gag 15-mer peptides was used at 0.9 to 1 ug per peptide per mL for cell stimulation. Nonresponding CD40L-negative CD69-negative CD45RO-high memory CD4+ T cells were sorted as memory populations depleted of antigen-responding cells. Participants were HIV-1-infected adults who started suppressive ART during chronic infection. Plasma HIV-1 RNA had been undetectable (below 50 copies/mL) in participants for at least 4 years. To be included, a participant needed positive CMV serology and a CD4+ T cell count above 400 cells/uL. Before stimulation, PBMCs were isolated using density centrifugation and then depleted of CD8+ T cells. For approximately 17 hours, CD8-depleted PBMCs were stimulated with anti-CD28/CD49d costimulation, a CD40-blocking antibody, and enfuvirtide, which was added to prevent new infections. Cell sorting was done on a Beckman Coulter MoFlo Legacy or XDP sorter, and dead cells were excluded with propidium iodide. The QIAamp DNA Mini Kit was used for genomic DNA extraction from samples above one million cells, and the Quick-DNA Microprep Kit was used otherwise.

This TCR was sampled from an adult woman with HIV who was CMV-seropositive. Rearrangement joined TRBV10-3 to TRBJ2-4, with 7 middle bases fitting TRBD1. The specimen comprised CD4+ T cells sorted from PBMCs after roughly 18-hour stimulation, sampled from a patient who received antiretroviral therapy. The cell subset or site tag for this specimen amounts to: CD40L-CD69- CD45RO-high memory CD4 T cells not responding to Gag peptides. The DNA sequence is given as TGTGCCATCAGCAGAGGGACAGCCACGGGTAACATTCAGTACTTC. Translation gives CAISRGTATGNIQYF.